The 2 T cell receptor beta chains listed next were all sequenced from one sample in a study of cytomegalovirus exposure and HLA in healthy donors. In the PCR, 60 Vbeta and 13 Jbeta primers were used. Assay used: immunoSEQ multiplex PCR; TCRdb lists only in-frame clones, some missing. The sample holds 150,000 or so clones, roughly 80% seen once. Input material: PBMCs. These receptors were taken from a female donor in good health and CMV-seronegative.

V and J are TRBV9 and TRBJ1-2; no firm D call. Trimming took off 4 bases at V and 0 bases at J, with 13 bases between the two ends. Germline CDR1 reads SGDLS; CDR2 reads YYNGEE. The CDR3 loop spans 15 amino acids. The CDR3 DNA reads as TGTGCCAGCAGCCTCGCAATCGGTGCTAACTATGGCTACACCTTC. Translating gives CASSLAIGANYGYTF.

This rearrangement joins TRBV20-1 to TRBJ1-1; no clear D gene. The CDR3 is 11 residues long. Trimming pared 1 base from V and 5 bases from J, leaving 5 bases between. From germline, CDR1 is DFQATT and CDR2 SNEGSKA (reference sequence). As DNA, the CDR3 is TGCAGTGCTAGAGCGGGGACTGAAGCTTTCTTT. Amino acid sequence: CSARAGTEAFF.